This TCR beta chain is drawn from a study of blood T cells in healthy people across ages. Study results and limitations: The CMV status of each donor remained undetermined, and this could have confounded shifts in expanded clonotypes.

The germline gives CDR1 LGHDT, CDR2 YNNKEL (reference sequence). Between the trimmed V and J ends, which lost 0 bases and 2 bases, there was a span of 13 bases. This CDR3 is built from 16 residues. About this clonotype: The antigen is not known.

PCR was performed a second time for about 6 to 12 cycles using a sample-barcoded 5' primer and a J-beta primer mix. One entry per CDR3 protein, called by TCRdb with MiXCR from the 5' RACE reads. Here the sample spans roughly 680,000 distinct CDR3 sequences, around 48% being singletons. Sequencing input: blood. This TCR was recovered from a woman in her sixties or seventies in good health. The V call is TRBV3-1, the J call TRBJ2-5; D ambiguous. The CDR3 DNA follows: TGTGCCAGCAGCCAAGATAGGTTCGGCAGACAAGAGACCCAGTACTTC. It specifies CASSQDRFGRQETQYF.